A single TCR beta chain is shown here with its context. The antigen is not known. The CDR3 spans 15 residues. V lost 6 bases to trimming and J lost 0 bases; unmatched junction nucleotides: 7. Germline V gene sequence: CDR1 SNHLY, CDR2 FYNNEI. This sample was included in a study of shared clonotypes between healthy human individuals. Turning to the study itself: Per donor, three plates held CD4 naive cells, three held CD4 memory, two held CD8 naive and one held CD8 memory.

CD45RO-negative cells were positively selected for CCR7, leaving out terminally differentiated effector memory CD45RA+ cells. Measured with immunoSEQ multiplex PCR; TCRdb has only the in-frame clones, and not every one. The data contain about 870,000 clones, about 91% of them seen just once; the ten biggest clones take up less than 25%. Study-wide results and limits: Clonotypes not shared had lower generation probabilities than those common to all four donors. The sharing of 4.5% to 5% of naive CD4 clonotypes was seen across a handful of donors.

What was sequenced was naive CD8+ T cells sorted from blood. The chain couples TRBV2 to TRBJ2-7, with 8 bases that match TRBD1. This TCR came from a man aged 30-40 years in good health. The CDR3 loop reads CASSPGQGSSYEQYF. For the CDR3, the DNA is TGTGCCAGCAGCCCCGGACAGGGAAGCTCCTACGAGCAGTACTTC.